This T cell receptor beta chain was sequenced for a study of response to subunit inactivated influenza vaccine. Germline assignment: CDR1 SGHAT and CDR2 FQNNGV. The V end was cut by 1 base, the J end by 4 bases, with 13 bases between. The CDR3 contains 15 residues. TCRdb independently ran MiXCR on the RT-PCR reads; one entry per CDR3 protein. Of around 300,000 distinct CDR3 sequences listed, over 20% were seen once; the top ten hold 10%. This clonotype has a handful of counts. What it binds is unknown. Study outcomes and limitations: Every seasonal influenza vaccination brings in few new T cells, the authors suggested.

This TCR derives from a man between 50 and 69 years old who received an inactivated influenza vaccine. The chain is built from TRBV11-2 and TRBJ1-2; D unclear. The material sequenced was PBMCs from blood, taken approximately 20 months after vaccination. CDR3 in amino acids: CASSLGEGLRYGYTF. The DNA of the CDR3 is TGTGCCAGCAGCTTAGGGGAAGGGCTTCGCTATGGCTACACCTTC.